This TCR beta chain was recovered during a study of cytomegalovirus exposure and HLA in healthy donors. For this clone: Its antigen remains unknown.

Overall study results and limits: Available immune exposure information was restricted to CMV serostatus only.

The CDR3 runs 17 residues. Germline lookup yields CDR1 SEHNR and CDR2 FQNEAQ (reference sequence). Deletions cut 0 bases from V and 2 bases from J, with 13 bases between. The study ran its PCR with 60 Vbeta and 13 Jbeta primers. Using immunoSEQ multiplex PCR, the repertoire was profiled, and TCRdb retains in-frame clones only, with some absent. This listing includes around 31,000 clones. The origin of this receptor is a man in his thirties or forties in good health and CMV-seronegative. What was sequenced was PBMCs. The V call is TRBV7-9, the J call TRBJ2-2; possible D gene TRBD2, 7 bases. The chain's CDR3 is CASSLAWGGANTGELFF. The CDR3 bases are TGTGCCAGCAGCTTAGCCTGGGGGGGCGCTAACACCGGGGAGCTGTTTTTT.